The clone carrying this T cell receptor (beta chain) was observed a handful of times. Its antigen is not known. Trimming cost V 4 bases and J 4 bases, with 10 bases left between them. In germline, CDR1 is MNHEY, CDR2 SMNVEV (reference sequence). This CDR3 has 13 amino acids. This sample was taken from a study of cytomegalovirus exposure and HLA in healthy donors. Findings and caveats of the study: Looking again later, the authors saw that most CMV-associated TCR beta chains seemed HLA-restricted. Whilst most TCR sequences proved rare, a subset of public TCRs occurred across many donors.

A multiplex PCR was run with 60 Vbeta primers and 13 Jbeta primers. Clones were sequenced by immunoSEQ multiplex PCR, and TCRdb holds only the in-frame ones, with some missing. This table has roughly 80,000 clones, more than 60% appearing once. Material: PBMCs. The source is a male donor in good health and CMV-seropositive. J is TRBJ1-2 and V is TRBV27, with a possible D match to TRBD1 (6 bases). CDR3 DNA: TGTGCCAGCAGTTCGGACAGATTCTATGGCTACACCTTC. This translates into CASSSDRFYGYTF.